The clone carrying this T cell receptor beta chain rates as medium-sized. CDR1 and CDR2 (germline): MNHEY, SVGEGT. The J segment lost 1 base and the V segment lost 4 bases, leaving 6 bases of the junction unmatched. The CDR3 has 16 amino acids. The source of the sample is a study of spatial heterogeneity in lung cancer. Time point here: sample taken at primary tumor resection. TCRdb re-called the 5' RACE reads through MiXCR, storing one row per CDR3 protein. The sample holds approximately 3,000 distinct CDR3 sequences; about 3.2% are singletons and the top ten take 12%. The sample in question was normal lung tissue next to the tumor, obtained at surgery. The TCR comes from a female donor with early-stage non-small cell lung cancer. This sequence joins TRBV6-2 or TRBV6-3 and TRBJ2-1; 8 bases agree with TRBD2. The CDR3 DNA is TGTGCCAGCAGTTTGGCGGGGGGTCCTTCCTACAATGAGCAGTTCTTC. Translated: CASSLAGGPSYNEQFF.